One and the same sample provided the 27 T cell receptor beta chains below, sequenced in a study of OX40 agonist ivuxolimab in advanced cancers. Generated by immunoSEQ multiplex PCR, the TCRdb table keeps only in-frame clones and is missing some. This table holds 11,000 to 15,000 clones, around nine tenths found once. The material was CD4+ or CD8+ T cells sorted from blood, obtained in a trial of the OX40 agonist ivuxolimab. These receptor sequences come from an adult with an advanced solid tumor such as melanoma, head and neck, liver or kidney cancer.

The CDR3 DNA follows: TGCGCCAGCAGCTTGAGACAGGTAGCGAACACCGGGGAGCTGTTTTTT. Translation: CASSLRQVANTGELFF. This chain uses TRBV5-1 with TRBJ2-2; D may be TRBD1 (6 bases). This CDR3 has 16 amino acids. Germline CDR1 is SGHRS and CDR2 is YFSETQ. Trimming removed 1 base at V and 0 bases at J, with 10 bases between.

This clone was seen once. The chain uses TRBV7-9 and TRBJ1-2; D not resolved. The CDR3 is 16 residues long. Trimming took off 3 bases at V and 8 bases at J, with 22 bases between the two ends. CDR1 is SEHNR and CDR2 is FQNEAQ in the germline V gene (reference sequence). The CDR3 DNA reads TGTGCCAGCAGCTTGGCAGGTTCTATACCTCTAGGCGGCTACACCTTC. Its protein is CASSLAGSIPLGGYTF.

The chain recombines TRBV21-1 with TRBJ2-5; the table's D call of TRBD2 was not tested on the DNA. TRBV21-1 is tagged as a pseudogene. The CDR3 has 17 residues. For the CDR3, the DNA is TGTGCCAGCAGCAAAGTCGGGTTGGGTTGGGACCAAGAGACCCAGTACTTC. Translated: CASSKVGLGWDQETQYF.

V and J are TRBV7-2 and TRBJ2-7; D unresolved. Between the trimmed V and J ends, which lost 6 bases and 2 bases, there was a span of 14 bases. The CDR3 contains 14 residues. Germline-derived CDR1 and CDR2 are SGHTA and FQGNSA. Here the CDR3 reads CASSLQLYPYEQYF. In DNA, the CDR3 is TGTGCCAGCAGTCTCCAACTCTACCCCTACGAGCAGTACTTC.

V is TRBV25-1 and J is TRBJ1-5, with D possibly being TRBD1 (6 bases). The CDR3 has 14 amino acids. Germline loops: CDR1 MGHDK, CDR2 SYGVNS. V was trimmed by 8 bases and J by 14 bases, leaving 25 bases between them. CDR3 protein: CASRSGTRSVMEHF. CDR3 bases: TGTGCCAGCCGCTCCGGGACAAGGTCCGTGATGGAGCATTTT.

V gene TRBV5-6 combines with J gene TRBJ2-7; 7 bases align to TRBD1. This CDR3 is 16 amino acids long. Trimming at V came to 5 bases and at J to 2 bases, leaving 13 bases not matched to a gene. The germline CDR1 and CDR2 sequences are SGHDT and YYEEEE. In DNA, the CDR3 is TGTGCCAGCAGTCGGCTATCTTCCGGGACAGCCTACGAGCAGTACTTC. This gives the protein CASSRLSSGTAYEQYF.

This clone was observed a handful of times. The chain employs TRBV2 and TRBJ2-7, with no clear D. The CDR3 length is 12 residues. V was pared by 6 bases and J by 2 bases, with 8 bases between. Germline V lookup: CDR1 SNHLY, CDR2 FYNNEI. CDR3 sequence reads: CASSVQAYEQYF. Here the CDR3 DNA reads TGTGCCAGCAGCGTGCAGGCCTACGAGCAGTACTTC.

CDR3 residues: CASSPVIGNEQFF. The CDR3, as DNA: TGTGCCAGCAGCCCAGTCATTGGGAATGAGCAGTTCTTC. This chain connects TRBV11-2 to TRBJ2-1, with D unresolved. Trimming took off 5 bases at V and 7 bases at J, with 12 bases between the two ends. CDR3 length equals 13 residues. The germline gives CDR1 SGHAT, CDR2 FQNNGV.

V and J are TRBV30 and TRBJ2-3, with D possibly TRBD2 on 5 matching bases. CDR3 length equals 16 residues. The germline V and J ends were trimmed by 5 bases and 2 bases, with 20 bases remaining between them. Germline V lookup: CDR1 GTSNPN, CDR2 SVGIG (reference sequence). The CDR3 coding sequence is TGTGCCTGGGCCGTAGGACGGTCGGGGAACACAGATACGCAGTATTTT. Its protein product is CAWAVGRSGNTDTQYF.

The V call is TRBV30, the J call TRBJ2-1; D gene uncertain. V dropped 0 bases and J dropped 0 bases, with 18 bases sitting between them. Germline V CDR1 and CDR2: GTSNPN, SVGIG (reference sequence). There are 18 residues in the CDR3. In DNA form, the CDR3 reads TGTGCCTGGAGTGTACACCCAGCCCTTTTGAGCTCCTACAATGAGCAGTTCTTC. This codes for CAWSVHPALLSSYNEQFF.

This chain links TRBV21-1 with TRBJ1-6. TRBV21-1 is listed as a pseudogene. The CDR3 length is 15 residues. For the CDR3, the DNA is TGTGCCAGCAGCAAAAGGCGGGGGATAGACTCACCCCTCCACTTT. Residues: CASSKRRGIDSPLHF.

This chain connects TRBV5-1 to TRBJ2-7; 12 nucleotides align to TRBD1. The V gene end was trimmed by 4 bases and the J gene end by 2 bases; junction bases not matched to a gene: 10. Germline CDR1 reads SGHRS; CDR2 reads YFSETQ. The CDR3 spans 17 residues. Here the CDR3 reads CASSGAGTGGFAYEQYF. CDR3 coding DNA: TGCGCCAGCAGCGGAGCCGGGACAGGGGGCTTCGCCTACGAGCAGTACTTC.

This clone was seen a few times. The V and J genes are TRBV1 and TRBJ2-7; TRBD2, the D gene given by the table, was not confirmed from the DNA. TRBV1 is a known pseudogene. The CDR3 sequence is 14 residues long. Here the CDR3 reads CTSNPGPGGYEQYF. The CDR3 DNA reads as TGCACCAGCAACCCCGGCCCGGGGGGCTACGAGCAGTACTTC.

This clone has just one count. The chain employs TRBV4-1 and TRBJ2-7; tentatively, D is TRBD1 (6 bases). The CDR3 sequence is 16 residues long. Per the germline V gene, CDR1 is MGHRA and CDR2 is YSYEKL. Trimming left V 1 base short and J 1 base short, with 14 bases between. The CDR3 reads CASSQGPRTGSYEQYF. DNA of the CDR3: TGCGCCAGCAGCCAAGGCCCACGCACAGGGTCCTACGAGCAGTACTTC.

The J gene is TRBJ1-1, the V gene TRBV5-6; a possible D gene is TRBD1 (5 bases). Trimming stripped 3 bases from V and 3 bases from J, with 9 bases between. The CDR3 consists of 13 residues. Germline loops: CDR1 SGHDT, CDR2 YYEEEE. CDR3 coding DNA: TGTGCCAGCAGCTCGGGACCCGACACTGAAGCTTTCTTT. It yields the protein CASSSGPDTEAFF.

This clone was seen more than once but under ten times. V and J are TRBV4-2 and TRBJ2-3; TRBD2 matches at 14 bases. The CDR3 totals 19 residues. Germline CDR1 LGHNA, CDR2 YNFKEQ. Trimming took 0 bases from V and 1 from J; bases not matched to a gene: 6. This CDR3 reads CASSQDLGLAGAGTDTQYF. CDR3 sequence (DNA): TGTGCCAGCAGCCAAGACCTGGGACTAGCGGGGGCCGGCACAGATACGCAGTATTTT.

The V call is TRBV19, the J call TRBJ2-1; 8 bases map to TRBD2. CDR1 and CDR2 (germline): LNHDA, SQIVND (reference sequence). With 5 bases clipped from V and 9 bases from J, the junction kept 6 bases outside the gene matches. CDR3 length: 13 amino acids. CDR3 DNA: TGTGCCAGTAGTGCGGGACTAGAAGGTGAGCAGTTCTTC. As protein: CASSAGLEGEQFF.

This clone showed up just a few times. CDR3 bases: TGTGCCAGCAGGGACGATTTCTACGAGCAGTACTTC. Protein product: CASRDDFYEQYF. The chain couples TRBV2 to TRBJ2-7, with D hard to call. Deletions cut 6 bases from V and 3 bases from J, with 9 bases between. CDR3 length equals 12 residues. Germline CDR1 reads SNHLY; CDR2 reads FYNNEI.

This clone showed up just once. This chain joins TRBV5-1 and TRBJ2-1; 12 positions match TRBD2. V shed 0 bases and J 12 bases; nucleotides not matched to a gene: 7. Germline V gene sequence: CDR1 SGHRS, CDR2 YFSETQ. The CDR3 totals 15 residues. The CDR3 DNA sequence: TGCGCCAGCAGCTTGGCAGCTAGCGGGGGGGCTCGGCAGTTCTTC. This encodes CASSLAASGGARQFF.

This clone is medium-sized within its sample. The sample holds other DNA sequences that translate to the same CDR3. DNA of the CDR3: TGCAGTGCTTCGTTGAACACTGAAGCTTTCTTT. The encoded protein is CSASLNTEAFF. The J gene is TRBJ1-1, the V gene TRBV20-1; D call uncertain. CDR3 length: 11 residues. The V end was cut by 5 bases, the J end by 0 bases, with 4 bases between. CDR1 and CDR2 (germline): DFQATT, SNEGSKA (reference sequence).

The V and J genes are TRBV18 and TRBJ2-2, with 7 positions matching TRBD2. The germline gives CDR1 KGHSH, CDR2 LQKENI. CDR3 length: 18 amino acids. The ends lost 0 bases at V and 2 bases at J; junction bases unmatched: 9. CDR3 DNA: TGTGCCAGCTCACCACCGACTGCCCAGCGGGGAAACACCGGGGAGCTGTTTTTT. The encoded protein is CASSPPTAQRGNTGELFF. The full variable domain, rest sourced from reference TRBV18 and TRBJ2-2, is NAGVMQNPRHLVRRRGQEARLRCSPMKGHSHVYWYRQLPEEGLKFMVYLQKENIIDESGMPKERFSAEFPKEGPSILRIQQVVRGDSAAYFCASSPPTAQRGNTGELFFGEGSRLTVL.

V gene TRBV5-4 combines with J gene TRBJ1-4; no reliable D call. The CDR3 is made up of 15 amino acids. Germline-derived CDR1 and CDR2 are SGHNT and YYREEE (reference sequence). V shed 0 bases and J shed 0 bases, with 6 bases lying between them. The chain's CDR3 is CASSLGRSTNEKLFF. The CDR3 nucleotides are TGTGCCAGCAGCTTGGGGCGCTCAACTAATGAAAAACTGTTTTTT. Full variable domain (missing parts from reference TRBV5-4 and TRBJ1-4): ETGVTQSPTHLIKTRGQQVTLRCSSQSGHNTVSWYQQALGQGPQFIFQYYREEENGRGNFPPRFSGLQFPNYSSELNVNALELDDSALYLCASSLGRSTNEKLFFGSGTQLSVL.

This chain links TRBV7-9 with TRBJ1-2, with 7 bases fitting TRBD1. Germline assignment: CDR1 SEHNR and CDR2 FQNEAQ (reference sequence). Germline trimming cut 1 base from V and 5 bases from J; bases unmatched to any gene: 7. This CDR3 region has 15 residues. CDR3 loop: CASSLGDSKGYGYTF. The CDR3 DNA reads TGTGCCAGCAGCTTAGGGGACAGCAAAGGGTATGGCTACACCTTC. Supplemented by reference TRBV7-9 and TRBJ1-2, the full variable domain reads DTGVSQNPRHKITKRGQNVTFRCDPISEHNRLYWYRQTLGQGPEFLTYFQNEAQLEKSRLLSDRFSAERPKGSFSTLEIQRTEQGDSAMYLCASSLGDSKGYGYTFGSGTRLTVV.

The chain couples TRBV6-6 to TRBJ1-2; D remains ambiguous. V lost 1 base to trimming and J lost 0 bases, with 9 bases between them. The CDR3 covers 15 residues. In germline, CDR1 is MNHNY, CDR2 SVGAGI (reference sequence). CDR3 loop: CASSYYRDANYGYTF. The DNA for the CDR3 is TGTGCCAGCAGTTACTACAGAGACGCTAACTATGGCTACACCTTC.

V usage is TRBV10-2 and J usage is TRBJ2-5; TRBD2 is a possible D gene (6 bases). The last part of the DNA fits TRBJ2-7 better; the J call may be wrong. The CDR3 sequence is 16 residues long. The V gene's germline CDR1 is WSHSY and CDR2 SAAADI. As DNA, the CDR3 is TGCGCCAGCAGTGGCATCTGGGAGGACGGACGCTACGAGCAGTACTTC. Translated: CASSGIWEDGRYEQYF.

V usage is TRBV13 and J usage is TRBJ1-2, with TRBD1 matching 9 bases. Germline trimming cut 5 bases from V and 5 bases from J; bases unmatched to any gene: 12. There are 16 residues in the CDR3. CDR1 is PRHDT and CDR2 is FYEKMQ in the germline V gene (reference sequence). In nucleotides, the CDR3 is TGTGCCAGCAGCCAAGAGGACCAGGACAGGGGATATGGCTACACCTTC. This sequence encodes CASSQEDQDRGYGYTF.

V usage is TRBV5-5 and J usage is TRBJ1-3; the D is unclear. V was trimmed by 0 bases and J by 4 bases, leaving 2 bases between them. The germline V gene has CDR1 SGHKS and CDR2 YYEKEE (reference sequence). The length of the CDR3 is 12 residues. CDR3 amino acids: CASSLEGNTIYF. The DNA for the CDR3 is TGTGCCAGCAGCTTGGAGGGAAACACCATATATTTT.